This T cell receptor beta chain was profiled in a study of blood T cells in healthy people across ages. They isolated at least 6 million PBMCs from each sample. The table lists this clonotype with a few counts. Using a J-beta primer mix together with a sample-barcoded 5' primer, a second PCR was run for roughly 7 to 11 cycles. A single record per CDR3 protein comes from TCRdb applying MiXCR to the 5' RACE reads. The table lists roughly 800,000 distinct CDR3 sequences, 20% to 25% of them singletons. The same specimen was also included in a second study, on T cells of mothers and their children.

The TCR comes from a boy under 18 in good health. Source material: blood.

The CDR3 loop is CASSYEGGWGDNEQFF. In nucleotides, the CDR3 is TGTGCCAGCAGTTATGAGGGGGGATGGGGGGACAATGAGCAGTTCTTC. The chain carries TRBV6-6 and TRBJ2-1, with D perhaps matching TRBD1 or TRBD2 (6 bases each). The CDR3 is 16 residues long. The V gene's germline CDR1 is MNHNY and CDR2 SVGAGI (reference sequence). Trimming shortened V by 3 bases and J by 5 bases, and 17 bases separated the two germline ends.